This T cell receptor beta chain was retrieved from a study of cytomegalovirus exposure and HLA in healthy donors. Researchers ran the PCR with 60 Vbeta and 13 Jbeta primers. Generated by immunoSEQ multiplex PCR, the TCRdb table keeps only in-frame clones and is missing some. The sample shows 250,000 to 300,000 clones, around nine tenths of them seen only once. The count of this clone is one. Its target is unknown. Study-wide results and limits: A later analysis showed that HLA-associated TCR beta chains had undergone more clonal expansion than equally common others.

This CDR3 has 15 residues. Germline V CDR1 and CDR2: MNHEY, SVGAGI. Trimming took 6 bases from V and 1 from J; bases not matched to a gene: 6. Donors sampled were nominally healthy, though unrecorded immune exposures were likely. This receptor was obtained from a girl aged 2-10 years in good health and CMV-seronegative. Source material: PBMCs. The chain combines TRBV6-5 with TRBJ2-7; 10 bases map to TRBD2. As DNA, the CDR3 is TGTGCCAGCAGACCAACTAGCGGGGAATCCTACGAGCAGTACTTC. Amino acid sequence: CASRPTSGESYEQYF.